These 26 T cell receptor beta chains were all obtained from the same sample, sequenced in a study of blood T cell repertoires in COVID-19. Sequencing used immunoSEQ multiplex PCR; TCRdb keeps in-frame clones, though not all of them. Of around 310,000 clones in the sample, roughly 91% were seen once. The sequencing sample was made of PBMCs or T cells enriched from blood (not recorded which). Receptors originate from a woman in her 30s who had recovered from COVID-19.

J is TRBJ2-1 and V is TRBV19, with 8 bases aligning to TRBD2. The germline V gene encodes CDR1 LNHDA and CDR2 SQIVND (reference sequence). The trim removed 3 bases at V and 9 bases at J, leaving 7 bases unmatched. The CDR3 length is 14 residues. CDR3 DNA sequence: TGTGCCAGTAGTATCTCCCTAGCGGGCGGTGAGCAGTTCTTC. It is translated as CASSISLAGGEQFF.

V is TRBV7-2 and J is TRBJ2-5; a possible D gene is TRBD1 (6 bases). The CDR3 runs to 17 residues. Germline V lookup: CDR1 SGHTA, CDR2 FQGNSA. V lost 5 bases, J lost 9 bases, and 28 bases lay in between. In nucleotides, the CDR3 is TGTGCCAGCAGCGTCATCAGGGGAGAGTTGACTCCACAAGCCCAGTACTTC. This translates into CASSVIRGELTPQAQYF.

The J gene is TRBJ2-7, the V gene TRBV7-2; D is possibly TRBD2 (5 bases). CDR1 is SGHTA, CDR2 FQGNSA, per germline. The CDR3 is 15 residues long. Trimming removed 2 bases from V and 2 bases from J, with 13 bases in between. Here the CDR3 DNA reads TGTGCCAGCAGCTTAATCCCGGGATGGACCTACGAGCAGTACTTC. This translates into CASSLIPGWTYEQYF.

Here the CDR3 reads CASSLVRTGGLPGELFF. For the CDR3, the DNA is TGCGCCAGCAGCTTGGTCAGGACAGGAGGTCTGCCCGGGGAGCTGTTTTTT. The chain uses TRBV5-1 and TRBJ2-2; TRBD1 agrees at 7 bases. The CDR3 loop spans 17 amino acids. Losses at the gene ends were 0 bases for V and 6 bases for J; bases not matched to a gene: 11. Germline V gene lookup returns CDR1 SGHRS and CDR2 YFSETQ.

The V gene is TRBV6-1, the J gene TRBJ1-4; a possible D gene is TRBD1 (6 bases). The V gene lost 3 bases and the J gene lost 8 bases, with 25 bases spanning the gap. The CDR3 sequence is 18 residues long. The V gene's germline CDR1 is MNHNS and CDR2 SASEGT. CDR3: CASSDPPPVTGRGEKLFF. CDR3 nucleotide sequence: TGTGCCAGCAGTGATCCCCCCCCGGTTACAGGGCGAGGCGAAAAACTGTTTTTT.

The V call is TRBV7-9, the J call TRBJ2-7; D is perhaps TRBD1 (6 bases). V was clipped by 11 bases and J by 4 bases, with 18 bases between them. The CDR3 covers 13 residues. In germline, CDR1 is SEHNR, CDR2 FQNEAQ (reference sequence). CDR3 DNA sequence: TGTGCCTTTGATGCCGGGACACCGTACGAGCAGTACTTC. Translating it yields CAFDAGTPYEQYF.

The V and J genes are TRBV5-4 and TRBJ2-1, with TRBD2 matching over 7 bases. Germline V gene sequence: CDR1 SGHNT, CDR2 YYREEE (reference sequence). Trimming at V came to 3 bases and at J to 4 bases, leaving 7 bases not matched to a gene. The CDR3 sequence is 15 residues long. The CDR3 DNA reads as TGTGCCAGCAGCTCCCTAGCGGAGGGGTACAATGAGCAGTTCTTC. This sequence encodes CASSSLAEGYNEQFF. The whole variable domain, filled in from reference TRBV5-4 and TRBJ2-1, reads ETGVTQSPTHLIKTRGQQVTLRCSSQSGHNTVSWYQQALGQGPQFIFQYYREEENGRGNFPPRFSGLQFPNYSSELNVNALELDDSALYLCASSSLAEGYNEQFFGPGTRLTVL.

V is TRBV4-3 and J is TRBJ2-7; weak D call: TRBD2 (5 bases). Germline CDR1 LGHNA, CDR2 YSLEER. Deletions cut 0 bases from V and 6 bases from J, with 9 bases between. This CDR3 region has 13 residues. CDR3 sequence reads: CASSQDGGGEQYF. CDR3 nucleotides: TGCGCCAGCAGCCAAGACGGAGGAGGCGAGCAGTACTTC.

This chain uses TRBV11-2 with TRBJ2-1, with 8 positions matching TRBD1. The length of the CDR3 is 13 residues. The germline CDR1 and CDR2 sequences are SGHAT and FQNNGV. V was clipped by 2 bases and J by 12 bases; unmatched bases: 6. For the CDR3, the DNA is TGTGCCAGCAGCTTACTCCTCGACAGGGGGCAGTTCTTC. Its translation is CASSLLLDRGQFF.

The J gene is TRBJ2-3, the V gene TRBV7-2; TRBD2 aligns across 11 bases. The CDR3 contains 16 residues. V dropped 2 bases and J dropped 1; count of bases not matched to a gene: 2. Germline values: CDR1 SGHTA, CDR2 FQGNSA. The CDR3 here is CASSLQTSGGTDTQYF. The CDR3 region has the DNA TGTGCCAGCAGCTTACAGACTAGCGGGGGCACAGATACGCAGTATTTT.

The DNA for the CDR3 is TGTGCCTGGATGCGGGGAATAGCGGGAGGCGAGGAGCAGTTCTTC. It codes for CAWMRGIAGGEEQFF. V gene TRBV30 combines with J gene TRBJ2-1; 10 bases map to TRBD2. J lost 10 bases, V lost 4 bases, and 13 bases had no gene match. In germline, CDR1 is GTSNPN, CDR2 SVGIG (reference sequence). The CDR3 totals 15 residues.

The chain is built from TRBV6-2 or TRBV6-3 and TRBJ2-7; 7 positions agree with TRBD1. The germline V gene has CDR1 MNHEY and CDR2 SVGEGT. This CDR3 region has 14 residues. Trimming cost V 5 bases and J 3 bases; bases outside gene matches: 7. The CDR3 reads CASSKQGKDYEQYF. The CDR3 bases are TGTGCCAGCAGTAAACAGGGGAAGGACTACGAGCAGTACTTC.

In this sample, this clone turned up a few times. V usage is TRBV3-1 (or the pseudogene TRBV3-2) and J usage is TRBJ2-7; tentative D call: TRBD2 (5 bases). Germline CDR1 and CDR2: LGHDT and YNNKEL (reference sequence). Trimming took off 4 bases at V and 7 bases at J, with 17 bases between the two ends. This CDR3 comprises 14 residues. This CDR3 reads CASSPIGQQREQYF. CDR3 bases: TGTGCCAGCAGCCCCATCGGGCAGCAGCGGGAGCAGTACTTC.

The CDR3 DNA reads TGTGCCAGCAGACCCACAGGGGGCACTGAAGCTTTCTTT. Residues: CASRPTGGTEAFF. The rearrangement joins TRBV6-4 to TRBJ1-1; 8 nucleotides agree with TRBD1. The CDR3 runs to 13 residues. V trimming: 6 bases; J trimming: 4 bases; junction bases outside the gene matches: 4. CDR1 and CDR2 (germline): MRHNA, SNTAGT.

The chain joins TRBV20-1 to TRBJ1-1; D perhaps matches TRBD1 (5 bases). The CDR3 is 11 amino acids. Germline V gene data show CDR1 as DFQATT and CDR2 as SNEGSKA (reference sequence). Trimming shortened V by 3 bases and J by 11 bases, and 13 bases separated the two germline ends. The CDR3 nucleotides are TGCAGTGCTAGTTCCTCCAAGGGGGCTTTCTTT. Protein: CSASSSKGAFF.

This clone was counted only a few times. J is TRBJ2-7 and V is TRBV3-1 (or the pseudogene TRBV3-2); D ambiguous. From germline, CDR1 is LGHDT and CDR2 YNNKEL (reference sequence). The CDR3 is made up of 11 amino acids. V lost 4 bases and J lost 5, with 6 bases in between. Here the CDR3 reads CASSRGDEQYF. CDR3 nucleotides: TGTGCCAGCAGCCGTGGAGACGAGCAGTACTTC.

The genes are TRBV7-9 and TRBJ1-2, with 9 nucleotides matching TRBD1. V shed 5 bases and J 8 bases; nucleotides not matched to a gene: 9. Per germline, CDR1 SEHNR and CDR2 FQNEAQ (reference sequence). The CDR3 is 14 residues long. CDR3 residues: CASSRMGDREGYTF. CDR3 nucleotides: TGTGCCAGCAGCCGTATGGGGGACAGGGAGGGCTACACCTTC.

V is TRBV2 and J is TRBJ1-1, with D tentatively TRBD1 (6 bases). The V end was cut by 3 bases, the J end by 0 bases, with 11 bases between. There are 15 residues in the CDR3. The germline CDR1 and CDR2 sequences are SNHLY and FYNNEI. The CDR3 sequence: CASSDEGVMNTEAFF. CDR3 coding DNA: TGTGCCAGCAGTGATGAGGGGGTGATGAACACTGAAGCTTTCTTT.

The CDR3 reads CASRPQGRVETQYF. Written as DNA, the CDR3 is TGTGCCAGCAGACCCCAGGGGCGCGTCGAGACCCAGTACTTC. The chain has TRBV28 and TRBJ2-5, with TRBD1 as a possible D gene (6 bases). The length of the CDR3 is 14 residues. Looked up from germline, CDR1 is MDHEN and CDR2 is SYDVKM. V gave up 6 bases and J gave up 5 bases, with 16 bases separating them.

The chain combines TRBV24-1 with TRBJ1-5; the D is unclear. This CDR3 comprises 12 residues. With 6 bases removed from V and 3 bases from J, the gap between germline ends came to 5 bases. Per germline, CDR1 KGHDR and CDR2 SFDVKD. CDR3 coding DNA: TGTGCCACCAGTACAGTCAATCAGCCCCAGCATTTT. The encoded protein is CATSTVNQPQHF.

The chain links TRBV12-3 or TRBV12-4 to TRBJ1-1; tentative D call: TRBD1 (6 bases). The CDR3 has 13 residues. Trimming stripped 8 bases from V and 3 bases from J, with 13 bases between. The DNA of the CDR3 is TGTGCCAGCGGACGGACAGCGGACACTGAAGCTTTCTTT. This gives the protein CASGRTADTEAFF.

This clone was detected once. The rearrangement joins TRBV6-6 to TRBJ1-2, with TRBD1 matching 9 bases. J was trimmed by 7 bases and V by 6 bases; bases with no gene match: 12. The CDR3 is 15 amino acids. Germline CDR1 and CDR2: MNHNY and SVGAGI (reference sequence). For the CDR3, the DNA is TGTGCCAGCAGCCGGTCCCGGGACAGGGATTTTGGCTACACCTTC. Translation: CASSRSRDRDFGYTF.

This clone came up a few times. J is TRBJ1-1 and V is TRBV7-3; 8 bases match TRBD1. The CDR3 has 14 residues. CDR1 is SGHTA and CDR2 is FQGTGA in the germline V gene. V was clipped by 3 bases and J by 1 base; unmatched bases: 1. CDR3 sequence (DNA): TGTGCCAGCAGCTTCGGACAGGGGAACACTGAAGCTTTCTTT. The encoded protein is CASSFGQGNTEAFF. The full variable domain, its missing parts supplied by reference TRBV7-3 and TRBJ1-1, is GAGVSQTPSNKVTEKGKYVELRCDPISGHTALYWYRQSLGQGPEFLIYFQGTGAADDSGLPNDRFFAVRPEGSVSTLKIQRTERGDSAVYLCASSFGQGNTEAFFGQGTRLTVV.

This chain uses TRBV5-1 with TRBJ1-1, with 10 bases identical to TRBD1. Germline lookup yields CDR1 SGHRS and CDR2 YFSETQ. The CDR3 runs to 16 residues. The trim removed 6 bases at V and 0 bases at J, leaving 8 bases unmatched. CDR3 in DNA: TGCGCCAGCACCGCTGCTGGGACAGGGGTGAACACTGAAGCTTTCTTT. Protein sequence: CASTAAGTGVNTEAFF.

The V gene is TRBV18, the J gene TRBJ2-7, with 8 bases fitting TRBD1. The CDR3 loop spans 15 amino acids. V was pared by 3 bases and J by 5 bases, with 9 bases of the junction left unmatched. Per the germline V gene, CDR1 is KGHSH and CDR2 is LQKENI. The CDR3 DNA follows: TGTGCCAGCTCACCCCTCAGGGGGCGAGGGGACGAGCAGTACTTC. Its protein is CASSPLRGRGDEQYF.

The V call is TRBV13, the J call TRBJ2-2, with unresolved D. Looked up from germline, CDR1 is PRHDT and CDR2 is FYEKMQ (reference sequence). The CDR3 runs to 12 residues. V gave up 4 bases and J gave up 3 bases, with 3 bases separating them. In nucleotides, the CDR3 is TGTGCCAGCAGCTCCTACACCGGGGAGCTGTTTTTT. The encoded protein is CASSSYTGELFF.